The clone carrying this T cell receptor (beta chain) was counted between two and nine times. The antigen is unknown. The data stem from a study of vaccination and CD4 T cells after COVID-19. In the study overall: Overlapping spike peptides from SARS-CoV-2, HCoV-NL63, HCoV-OC43 and HCoV-229E served to stimulate the cells.

Treatment: approximately 9-day PBMC culture with coronavirus spike peptide pools or control peptides (ViraFEST assay). Expansion of antigen-specific T cells with peptide pools by ViraFEST preceded sequencing of TCRs. With the Oncomine TCR Beta short-read assay, DNA from cultured CD4+ T cells was sequenced. TCRdb fed the PCR reads into MiXCR, producing one record per CDR3 protein. The sample includes roughly 22,000 distinct CDR3 sequences, around a third of them seen just once. This clonotype was sampled from a human donor with COVID-19. The sample comprised cultured CD4+ T cells from blood.

DNA for the CDR3: TGTGCCAGCAGTTTAGAGGACAGAGCTAACTATGGCTACACCTTC. Protein product: CASSLEDRANYGYTF. The V gene is TRBV12-3 or TRBV12-4, the J gene TRBJ1-2, with D perhaps matching TRBD1 (6 bases). Trimming removed 1 base from V and 0 bases from J, with 9 bases in between. The CDR3 totals 15 residues.